This T cell receptor beta chain was documented in a study of identical twins' blood T cells. Six healthy women, forming three identical twin pairs, donated samples. The sample holds a few counts of this clonotype. From the 5' RACE reads, TCRdb called clonotypes with MiXCR, one entry per CDR3 protein. This sample yields fewer than 450,000 distinct CDR3 sequences, of which roughly 27% are seen a single time; about 6% belongs to the top ten. Deletions cut 6 bases from V and 5 bases from J, with 22 bases between. Germline assignment: CDR1 DFQATT and CDR2 SNEGSKA (reference sequence). This CDR3 region has 15 residues.

This receptor was taken from a woman aged 18-50 years in good health. Source material: PBMCs. The chain carries TRBV20-1 and TRBJ2-5; D might be TRBD2 (5 bases). The chain's CDR3 is CSAASGLRDDETQYF. In nucleotides, the CDR3 is TGCAGTGCCGCCTCGGGGTTAAGGGATGACGAGACCCAGTACTTC.